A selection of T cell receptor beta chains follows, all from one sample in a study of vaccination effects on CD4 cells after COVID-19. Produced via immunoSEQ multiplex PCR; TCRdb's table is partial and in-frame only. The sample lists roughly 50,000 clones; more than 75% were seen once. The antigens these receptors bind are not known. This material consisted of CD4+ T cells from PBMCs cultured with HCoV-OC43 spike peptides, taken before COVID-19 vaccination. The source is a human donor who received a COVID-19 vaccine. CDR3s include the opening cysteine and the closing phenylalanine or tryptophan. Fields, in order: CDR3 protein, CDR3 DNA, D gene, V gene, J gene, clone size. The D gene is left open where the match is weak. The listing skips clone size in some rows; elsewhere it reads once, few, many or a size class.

CDR3: CASSLSGQQETQYF; DNA: TGCGCCAGCAGCTTGAGTGGTCAGCAAGAGACCCAGTACTTC; D: NA; V: TRBV5-1; J: TRBJ2-5; size: NA
CDR3: CASSQDRNTEAFF; DNA: TGTGCCAGCAGCCAAGACAGGAACACTGAAGCTTTCTTT; D: NA; V: TRBV11-2; J: TRBJ1-1; size: NA
CDR3: CASSLGQVFLNEQFF; DNA: TGTGCCAGTAGTTTGGGGCAGGTTTTTCTGAATGAGCAGTTCTTC; D: NA; V: TRBV19; J: TRBJ2-1; size: NA
CDR3: CASSRTAGTYGYTF; DNA: TGTGCCAGCAGTCGGACGGCGGGAACCTATGGCTACACCTTC; D: NA; V: TRBV27; J: TRBJ1-2; size: NA
CDR3: CASLGTGISYNEQFF; DNA: TGTGCCAGCCTCGGTACGGGGATCTCCTACAATGAGCAGTTCTTC; D: NA; V: TRBV28; J: TRBJ2-1; size: NA
CDR3: CASSSPTGLSGNTIYF; DNA: TGTGCCAGCAGCTCCCCCACAGGGCTGTCTGGAAACACCATATATTTT; D: NA; V: TRBV5-4; J: TRBJ1-3; size: NA
CDR3: CASRPTRQNTGELFF; DNA: TGTGCCAGCAGACCCACCCGACAGAACACCGGGGAGCTGTTTTTT; D: NA; V: TRBV28; J: TRBJ2-2; size: NA
CDR3: CASRPGQGTGELFF; DNA: TGTGCCAGCAGACCTGGACAGGGCACCGGGGAGCTGTTTTTT; D: TRBD1; V: TRBV7-3; J: TRBJ2-2; size: NA
CDR3: CSASDRGKGYTF; DNA: TGCAGTGCTAGTGACAGGGGCAAGGGCTACACCTTC; D: TRBD1; V: TRBV20-1; J: TRBJ1-2; size: once
CDR3: CASPRLESGNTIYF; DNA: TGTGCCAGCCCCCGCCTAGAAAGCGGAAACACCATATATTTT; D: NA; V: TRBV3-1/TRBV3-2; J: TRBJ1-3; size: once
CDR3: CASSLAVPGGTTNYGYTF; DNA: TGTGCCAGCAGCTTAGCGGTCCCAGGGGGGACGACTAACTATGGCTACACCTTC; D: TRBD1; V: TRBV7-2; J: TRBJ1-2; size: few
CDR3: CASSLGVDTDTQYF; DNA: TGTGCCAGCAGCTTAGGTGTAGACACAGATACGCAGTATTTT; D: NA; V: TRBV7-2; J: TRBJ2-3; size: few
CDR3: CASSERSGGVNEQFF; DNA: TGTGCCAGCAGTGAAAGATCTGGGGGAGTCAATGAGCAGTTCTTC; D: NA; V: TRBV2; J: TRBJ2-1; size: NA
CDR3: CATSDFLGAGAFF; DNA: TGTGCCACCAGTGATTTTTTGGGGGCAGGGGCTTTCTTT; D: NA; V: TRBV24-1; J: TRBJ1-1; size: NA
CDR3: CASSLGLTIYGNTIYF; DNA: TGTGCCAGCAGCTTAGGCCTGACGATTTACGGAAACACCATATATTTT; D: NA; V: TRBV7-2; J: TRBJ1-3; size: NA
CDR3: CASSSTIQRQGASAGQETQYF; DNA: TGCGCCAGCAGCTCAACGATCCAAAGACAGGGGGCCTCAGCGGGGCAAGAGACCCAGTACTTC; D: TRBD1; V: TRBV5-1; J: TRBJ2-5; size: NA
CDR3: CASSQGPSYGYTF; DNA: TGTGCCAGCAGCCAGGGACCTTCCTATGGCTACACCTTC; D: NA; V: TRBV11-2; J: TRBJ1-2; size: NA
CDR3: CASSLGQGGETQYF; DNA: TGCGCCAGCAGCTTGGGACAGGGTGGGGAGACCCAGTACTTC; D: TRBD1; V: TRBV5-1; J: TRBJ2-5; size: NA
CDR3: CASSFGARIDNQPQHF; DNA: TGTGCCAGCAGCTTCGGTGCACGGATAGACAATCAGCCCCAGCATTTT; D: NA; V: TRBV7-8; J: TRBJ1-5; size: NA
CDR3: CASSQGQLPGNTIYF; DNA: TGTGCCAGCAGTCAGGGACAGCTTCCTGGAAACACCATATATTTT; D: TRBD1; V: TRBV6-2/TRBV6-3; J: TRBJ1-3; size: NA
CDR3: CASRLQDRGPGTEAFF; DNA: TGTGCCAGTAGGCTTCAGGACAGGGGGCCTGGCACTGAAGCTTTCTTT; D: TRBD1; V: TRBV19; J: TRBJ1-1; size: NA
CDR3: CASSQVAGKGTEAFF; DNA: TGTGCCAGCAGCCAAGTGGCAGGGAAGGGAACTGAAGCTTTCTTT; D: NA; V: TRBV3-1/TRBV3-2; J: TRBJ1-1; size: NA
CDR3: CASSSGGGWNTEAFF; DNA: TGTGCCAGCAGCTCCGGGGGAGGGTGGAACACTGAAGCTTTCTTT; D: NA; V: TRBV5-4; J: TRBJ1-1; size: NA
CDR3: CSVADKFF; DNA: TGCAGTGTGGCGGATAAGTTCTTC; D: NA; V: TRBV20-1; J: TRBJ2-1; size: NA
CDR3: CASSSQSGTLEQFF; DNA: TGTGCCAGTAGTTCCCAATCGGGTACCCTCGAGCAGTTCTTC; D: NA; V: TRBV19; J: TRBJ2-1; size: NA
CDR3: CASSSPRYNEQFF; DNA: TGTGCCAGCAGCTCTCCACGATACAATGAGCAGTTCTTC; D: NA; V: TRBV11-3; J: TRBJ2-1; size: few
CDR3: CASSTTQTGFNSPLHF; DNA: TGTGCCAGTAGTACGACCCAGACAGGGTTTAATTCACCCCTCCACTTT; D: TRBD1; V: TRBV19; J: TRBJ1-6; size: NA
CDR3: CASSAPGQIYGYTF; DNA: TGTGCCAGCAGCGCCCCGGGACAGATCTATGGCTACACCTTC; D: TRBD1; V: TRBV5-4; J: TRBJ1-2; size: NA
CDR3: CASSEFQRQETQYF; DNA: TGTGCCAGCTCAGAATTTCAACGCCAAGAGACCCAGTACTTC; D: NA; V: TRBV18; J: TRBJ2-5; size: NA